This T cell receptor beta chain was sequenced in a study of T-cell reconstitution after alpha-beta-depleted transplantation in children. Unique molecular identifiers were incorporated into the prepared TCRbeta library. TCRdb reprocessed the PCR reads via MiXCR and lists one record per CDR3 protein. Of some 290,000 distinct CDR3 sequences in the sample, 23% were seen once. The CDR3 sequence is 21 residues long. CDR1 SGHAT and CDR2 FQDESV come from the germline V gene (reference sequence). V shed 4 bases and J 0 bases; nucleotides not matched to a gene: 21. This sequence originates from a male patient younger than 18 who had a stem cell transplant for acute lymphoblastic leukemia, so the T cells may come from the graft donor. The V call is TRBV11-1, the J call TRBJ1-5, with TRBD1 identical over 7 bases. Sample: PBMCs, mostly from graft donor cells, taken 180 days after TCRalphabeta/CD19-depleted stem cell transplant. The CDR3 protein is CASSSKAGTAKRGYSNQPQHF. The CDR3 bases are TGTGCCAGCAGCTCCAAGGCGGGGACAGCGAAAAGGGGTTATAGCAATCAGCCCCAGCATTTT.